This TCR beta chain was profiled in a study of blood T cell repertoires in COVID-19. Sequencing used immunoSEQ multiplex PCR; TCRdb keeps in-frame clones, though not all of them. The sample records more than 250,000 clones, 83% being singletons. The V gene's germline CDR1 is LGHNT and CDR2 FRNRAP. The CDR3 length is 12 residues. V shed 5 bases, J shed 6 bases, and the junction held 2 bases outside the gene matches. Sequenced: peripheral blood. This TCR derives from a man aged 60 to 69 who had recovered from COVID-19. The chain employs TRBV12-5 and TRBJ2-7; 9 bases are shared with TRBD1. CDR3 nucleotides: TGTGCTAGTGGTCCGGACAGGGGCGAGCAGTACTTC. As protein: CASGPDRGEQYF.